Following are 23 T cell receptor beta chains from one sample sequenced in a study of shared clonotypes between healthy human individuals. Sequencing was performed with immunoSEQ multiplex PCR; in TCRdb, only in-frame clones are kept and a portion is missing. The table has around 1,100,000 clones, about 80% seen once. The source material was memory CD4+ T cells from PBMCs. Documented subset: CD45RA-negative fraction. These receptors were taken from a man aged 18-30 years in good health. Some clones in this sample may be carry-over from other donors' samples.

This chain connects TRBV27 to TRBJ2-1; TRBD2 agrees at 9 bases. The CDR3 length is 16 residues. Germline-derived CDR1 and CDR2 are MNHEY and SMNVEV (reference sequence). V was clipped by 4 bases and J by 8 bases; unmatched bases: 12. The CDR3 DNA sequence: TGTGCCAGCAGTTACCTACTAGCGGGCCCCGGCCATGAGCAGTTCTTC. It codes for CASSYLLAGPGHEQFF.

The CDR3 protein is CASRPPSTDTQYF. The CDR3 DNA sequence: TGTGCCAGCCGGCCTCCTAGCACAGATACGCAGTATTTT. The chain carries TRBV6-5 and TRBJ2-3, with D unclear. Germline V gives CDR1 MNHEY, CDR2 SVGAGI. The CDR3 loop spans 13 amino acids. V gave up 8 bases and J gave up 0 bases, with 9 bases separating them.

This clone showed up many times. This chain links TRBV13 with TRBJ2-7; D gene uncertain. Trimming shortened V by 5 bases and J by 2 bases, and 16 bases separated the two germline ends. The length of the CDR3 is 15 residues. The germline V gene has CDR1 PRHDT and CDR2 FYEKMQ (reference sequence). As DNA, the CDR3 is TGTGCCAGCAGCCCCTACTGGGGTGGGGCCTACGAGCAGTACTTC. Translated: CASSPYWGGAYEQYF. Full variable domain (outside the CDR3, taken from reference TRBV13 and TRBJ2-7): AAGVIQSPRHLIKEKRETATLKCYPIPRHDTVYWYQQGPGQDPQFLISFYEKMQSDKGSIPDRFSAQQFSDYHSELNMSSLELGDSALYFCASSPYWGGAYEQYFGPGTRLTVT.

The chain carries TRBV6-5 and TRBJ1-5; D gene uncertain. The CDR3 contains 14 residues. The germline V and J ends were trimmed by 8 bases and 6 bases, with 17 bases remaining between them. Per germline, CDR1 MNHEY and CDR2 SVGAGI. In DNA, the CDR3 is TGTGCCAGCTCCTTGAATGGAGGGTCTCAGCCCCAGCATTTT. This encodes CASSLNGGSQPQHF.

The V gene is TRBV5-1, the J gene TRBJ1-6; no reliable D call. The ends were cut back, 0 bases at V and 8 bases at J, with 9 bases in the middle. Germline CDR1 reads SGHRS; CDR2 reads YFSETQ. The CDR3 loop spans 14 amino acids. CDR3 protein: CASSLEGFDSPLHF. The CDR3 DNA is TGCGCCAGCAGCTTGGAAGGGTTTGATTCACCCCTCCACTTT.

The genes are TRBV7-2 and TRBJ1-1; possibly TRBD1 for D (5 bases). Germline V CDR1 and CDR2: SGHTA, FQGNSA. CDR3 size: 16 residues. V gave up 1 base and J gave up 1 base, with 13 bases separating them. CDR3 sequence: CASSLDWGRTNTEAFF. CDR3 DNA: TGTGCCAGCAGCTTAGATTGGGGGAGGACGAACACTGAAGCTTTCTTT.

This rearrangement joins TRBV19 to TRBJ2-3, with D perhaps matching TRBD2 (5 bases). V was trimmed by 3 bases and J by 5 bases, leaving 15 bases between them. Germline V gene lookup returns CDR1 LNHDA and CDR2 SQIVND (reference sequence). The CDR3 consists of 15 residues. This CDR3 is CASSITSGTRDTQYF. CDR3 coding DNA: TGTGCCAGTAGTATTACCAGCGGAACCCGAGATACGCAGTATTTT.

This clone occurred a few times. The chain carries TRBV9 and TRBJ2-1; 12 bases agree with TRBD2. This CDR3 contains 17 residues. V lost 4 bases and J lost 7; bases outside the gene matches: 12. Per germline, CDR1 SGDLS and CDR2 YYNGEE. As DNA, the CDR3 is TGTGCCAGCAGCCCACACCCTTTAGGACTAGCGGGGAATGAGCAGTTCTTC. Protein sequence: CASSPHPLGLAGNEQFF.

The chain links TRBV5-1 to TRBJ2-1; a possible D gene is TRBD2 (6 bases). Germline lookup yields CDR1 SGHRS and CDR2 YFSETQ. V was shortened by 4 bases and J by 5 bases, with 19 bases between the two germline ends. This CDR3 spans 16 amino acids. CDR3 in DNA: TGCGCCAGCAGCCCCGCGCCACTAGCCGGCAACAATGAGCAGTTCTTC. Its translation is CASSPAPLAGNNEQFF.

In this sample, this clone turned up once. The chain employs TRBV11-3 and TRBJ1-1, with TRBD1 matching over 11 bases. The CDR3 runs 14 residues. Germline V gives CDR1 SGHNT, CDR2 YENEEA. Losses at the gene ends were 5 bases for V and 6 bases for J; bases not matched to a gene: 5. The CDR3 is CASSPGQGASEAFF. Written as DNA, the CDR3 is TGTGCCAGCAGCCCCGGACAGGGGGCCTCTGAAGCTTTCTTT.

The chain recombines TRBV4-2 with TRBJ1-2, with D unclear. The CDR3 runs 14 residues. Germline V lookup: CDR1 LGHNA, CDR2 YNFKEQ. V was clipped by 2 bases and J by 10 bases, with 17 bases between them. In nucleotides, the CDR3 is TGTGCCAGCAGCCAACCCAATCCTAAGGGCAACTACACCTTC. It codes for CASSQPNPKGNYTF.

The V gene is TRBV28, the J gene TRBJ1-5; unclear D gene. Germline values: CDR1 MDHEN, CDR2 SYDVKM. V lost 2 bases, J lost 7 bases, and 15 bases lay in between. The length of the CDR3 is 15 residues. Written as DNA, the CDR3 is TGTGCCAGCAGTTTAGTAGTCGTGGGATTGCAGCCCCAGCATTTT. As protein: CASSLVVVGLQPQHF.

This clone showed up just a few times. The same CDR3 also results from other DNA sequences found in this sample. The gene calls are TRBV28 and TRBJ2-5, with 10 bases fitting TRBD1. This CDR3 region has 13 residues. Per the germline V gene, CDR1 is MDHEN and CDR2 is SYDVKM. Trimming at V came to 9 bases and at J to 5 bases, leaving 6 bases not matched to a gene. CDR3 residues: CASRQGARETQYF. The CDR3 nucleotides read TGTGCCAGTAGACAGGGGGCGCGGGAGACCCAGTACTTC.

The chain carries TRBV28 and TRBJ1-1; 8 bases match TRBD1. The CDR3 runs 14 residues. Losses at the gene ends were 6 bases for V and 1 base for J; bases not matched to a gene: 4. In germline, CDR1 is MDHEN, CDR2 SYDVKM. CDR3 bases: TGTGCCAGCAGATCAGGGGGCTCGAACACTGAAGCTTTCTTT. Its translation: CASRSGGSNTEAFF. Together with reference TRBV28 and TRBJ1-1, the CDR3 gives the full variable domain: DVKVTQSSRYLVKRTGEKVFLECVQDMDHENMFWYRQDPGLGLRLIYFSYDVKMKEKGDIPEGYSVSREKKERFSLILESASTNQTSMYLCASRSGGSNTEAFFGQGTRLTVV.

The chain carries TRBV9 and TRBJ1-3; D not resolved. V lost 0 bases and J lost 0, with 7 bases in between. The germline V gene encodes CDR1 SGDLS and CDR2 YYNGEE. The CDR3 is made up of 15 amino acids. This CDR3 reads CASSVGLNSGNTIYF. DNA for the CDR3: TGTGCCAGCAGCGTAGGACTGAACTCTGGAAACACCATATATTTT.

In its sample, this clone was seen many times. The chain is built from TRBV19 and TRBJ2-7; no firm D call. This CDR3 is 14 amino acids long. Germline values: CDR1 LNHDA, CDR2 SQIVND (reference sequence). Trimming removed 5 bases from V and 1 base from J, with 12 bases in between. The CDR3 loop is CASSPDSASYEQYF. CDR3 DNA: TGTGCCAGTAGTCCCGACTCCGCTTCCTACGAGCAGTACTTC.

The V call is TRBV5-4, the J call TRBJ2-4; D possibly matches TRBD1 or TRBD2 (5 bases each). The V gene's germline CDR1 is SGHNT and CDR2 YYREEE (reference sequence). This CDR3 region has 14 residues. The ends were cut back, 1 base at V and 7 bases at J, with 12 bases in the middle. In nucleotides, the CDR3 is TGTGCCAGCAGCTTGTGGGGGTCCGGGAACATTCAGTACTTC. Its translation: CASSLWGSGNIQYF.

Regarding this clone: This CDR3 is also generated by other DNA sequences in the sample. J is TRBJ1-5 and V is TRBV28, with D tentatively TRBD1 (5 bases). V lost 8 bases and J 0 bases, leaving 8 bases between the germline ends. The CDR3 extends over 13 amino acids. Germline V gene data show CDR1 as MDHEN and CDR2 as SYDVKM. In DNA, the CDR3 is TGTGCCAGCGGGGCTCATAGCAATCAGCCCCAGCATTTT. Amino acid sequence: CASGAHSNQPQHF.

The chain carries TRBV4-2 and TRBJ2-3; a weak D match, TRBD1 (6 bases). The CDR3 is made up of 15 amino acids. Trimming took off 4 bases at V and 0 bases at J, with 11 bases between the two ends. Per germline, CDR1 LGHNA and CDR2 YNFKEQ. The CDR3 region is CASSPGESSTDTQYF. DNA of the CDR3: TGTGCCAGCAGCCCAGGGGAATCTAGCACAGATACGCAGTATTTT.

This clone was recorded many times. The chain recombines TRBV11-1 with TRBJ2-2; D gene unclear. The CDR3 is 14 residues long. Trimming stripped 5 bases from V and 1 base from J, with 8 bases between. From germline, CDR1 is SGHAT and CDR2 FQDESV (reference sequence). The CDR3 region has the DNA TGTGCCAGCAGCCTATCGGGGAACACCGGGGAGCTGTTTTTT. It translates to CASSLSGNTGELFF. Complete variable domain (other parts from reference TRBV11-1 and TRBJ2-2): EAEVAQSPRYKITEKSQAVAFWCDPISGHATLYWYRQILGQGPELLVQFQDESVVDDSQLPKDRFSAERLKGVDSTLKIQPAELGDSAMYLCASSLSGNTGELFFGEGSRLTVL.

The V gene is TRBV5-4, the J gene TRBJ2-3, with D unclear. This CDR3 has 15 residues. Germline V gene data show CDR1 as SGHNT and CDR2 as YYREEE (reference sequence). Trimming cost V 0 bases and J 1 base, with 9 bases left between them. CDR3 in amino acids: CASSLGPEGTDTQYF. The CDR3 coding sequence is TGTGCCAGCAGCTTGGGTCCCGAAGGCACAGATACGCAGTATTTT.

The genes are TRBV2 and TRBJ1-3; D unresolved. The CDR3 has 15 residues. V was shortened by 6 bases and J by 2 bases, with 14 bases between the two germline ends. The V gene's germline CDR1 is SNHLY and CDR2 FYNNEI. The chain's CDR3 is CASRREGIAGNTIYF. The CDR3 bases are TGTGCCAGCAGGCGAGAGGGTATCGCTGGAAACACCATATATTTT.

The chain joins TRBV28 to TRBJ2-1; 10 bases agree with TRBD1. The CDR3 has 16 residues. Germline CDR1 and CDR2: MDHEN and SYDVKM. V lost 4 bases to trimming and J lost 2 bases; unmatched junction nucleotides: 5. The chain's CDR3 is CASSSGQGGPYNEQFF. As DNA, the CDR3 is TGTGCCAGCAGTTCCGGACAGGGGGGTCCCTACAATGAGCAGTTCTTC.